The clone carrying this T cell receptor beta chain was seen repeatedly, ten times or more. Its specificity is unknown. This CDR3 contains 15 residues. Germline CDR1 SGHAT, CDR2 FQNNGV. V gave up 0 bases and J gave up 3 bases; unmatched junction bases: 0. Thyroid ultrasound and orbital computed tomography, with clinical symptoms and serum thyroxine and TRAb, informed diagnoses. Using RNA transcripts as the source, TCR beta CDR3 regions were amplified. In the first-round RT-PCR of the TCR CDR3, the HTBI primer set was used. MiXCR, run by TCRdb on the multiplex PCR reads, gives a single entry per CDR3 protein. The sample records 270,000 or so distinct CDR3 sequences, 25% being singletons. These data come from a study of T cells in Graves' hyperthyroidism and ophthalmopathy. Study outcomes and limitations: Ophthalmopathy prediction by the model preceded onset by a median approximately six months.

This clonotype originated in a middle-aged man with Graves' hyperthyroidism that later progressed to Graves' ophthalmopathy. The sample comprised blood. The chain links TRBV11-2 to TRBJ2-7, with TRBD2 matching 12 bases. In DNA, the CDR3 is TGTGCCAGCAGCTTAGAGACTAGCGGGAGCTACGAGCAGTACTTC. Translated, it gives CASSLETSGSYEQYF.